This TCR beta chain was documented in a study of shared clonotypes between healthy human individuals. Study-level background: Each donor contributed plates that comprised three CD4 naive, three CD4 memory, two CD8 naive and one CD8 memory.

Every subset's genomic DNA went evenly onto several immunoSEQ plates. Only in-frame clones appear in the TCRdb table, and some are missing; sequencing was by immunoSEQ multiplex PCR. The sample has approximately 2.5 million clones; under 95% are singletons. The TCR was taken from a man aged 18-30 years in good health. Some clones in this sample may be carry-over from other donors' samples. The sequencing sample was made of naive CD4+ T cells from PBMCs. Documented subset: CD45RA+ positively selected.

CDR3 DNA sequence: TGTGCCAGCGGGCACGAGCAGTACTTC. Protein product: CASGHEQYF. The genes are TRBV7-2 and TRBJ2-7; D remains unclear. The V end was cut by 8 bases, the J end by 5 bases, with 4 bases between. This CDR3 is 9 amino acids long. Germline CDR1 is SGHTA and CDR2 is FQGNSA.